This TCR beta chain came from a study of blood T cell repertoires in COVID-19. Sequencing used immunoSEQ multiplex PCR; TCRdb keeps in-frame clones, though not all of them. The sample records 130,000 or so clones, almost 70% being singletons. This clone was counted a single time. CDR1 SGHKS and CDR2 YYEKEE come from the germline V gene (reference sequence). The V segment lost 1 base and the J segment 1 base; nucleotides outside the gene matches: 12. The CDR3 spans 18 residues. The chain recombines TRBV5-5 with TRBJ1-2; 8 bases fit TRBD1. The clonotype comes from a woman in her 70s with acute or convalescent COVID-19. Sequenced material: peripheral blood. The CDR3 nucleotides read TGTGCCAGCAGCTTGACCCCTACGAGGACAGGGTTTAACTATGGCTACACCTTC. Amino acids: CASSLTPTRTGFNYGYTF.